Below are 5 T cell receptor beta chains sequenced from a single sample in a study of cytomegalovirus exposure and HLA in healthy donors. A multiplex PCR was run with 60 Vbeta primers and 13 Jbeta primers. Here immunoSEQ multiplex PCR was the method, and the copy in TCRdb shows in-frame clones only, minus some. Among tens of thousands of clones listed, about 78% were seen once. Sequenced sample: PBMCs. All receptors come from a male donor in good health and CMV-seropositive.

The chain joins TRBV7-2 to TRBJ2-1; D may be TRBD1 (7 bases). The CDR3 is 16 residues long. Germline CDR1 SGHTA, CDR2 FQGNSA. V was shortened by 2 bases and J by 3 bases, with 14 bases between the two germline ends. Here the CDR3 DNA reads TGTGCCAGCAGCTTACAGGGGGGATTTATCTACAATGAGCAGTTCTTC. This sequence encodes CASSLQGGFIYNEQFF. Full variable domain (missing parts from reference TRBV7-2 and TRBJ2-1): GAGVSQSPSNKVTEKGKDVELRCDPISGHTALYWYRQSLGQGLEFLIYFQGNSAPDKSGLPSDRFSAERTGGSVSTLTIQRTQQEDSAVYLCASSLQGGFIYNEQFFGPGTRLTVL.

V usage is TRBV28 and J usage is TRBJ2-7; TRBD1 might be the D (6 bases). Germline V CDR1 and CDR2: MDHEN, SYDVKM. Trimming removed 6 bases from V and 5 bases from J, with 20 bases in between. This CDR3 has 15 amino acids. The CDR3 DNA reads as TGTGCCAGCAGCACCGGGACACCCCTTTGGGACGAGCAGTACTTC. It specifies CASSTGTPLWDEQYF.

The V call is TRBV10-3, the J call TRBJ2-3; a weak D match, TRBD1 (6 bases). This CDR3 contains 13 residues. Trimming shortened V by 8 bases and J by 2 bases, and 11 bases separated the two germline ends. Germline V gene sequence: CDR1 ENHRY, CDR2 SYGVKD. In nucleotides, the CDR3 is TGTGCCATCTCTGGGGGCATCACAGATACGCAGTATTTT. Its protein is CAISGGITDTQYF.

As for this clone: Other nucleotide sequences in the sample specify the same CDR3. The V call is TRBV18, the J call TRBJ1-1; 9 bases match TRBD1. The V gene's germline CDR1 is KGHSH and CDR2 LQKENI. This CDR3 contains 14 residues. Trimming took 3 bases from V and 1 from J; bases not matched to a gene: 0. The CDR3 DNA follows: TGTGCCAGCTCACCGGGACAGGGGAACACTGAAGCTTTCTTT. Its translation is CASSPGQGNTEAFF.

The chain links TRBV2 to TRBJ1-2; 7 nucleotides agree with TRBD1. Germline V lookup: CDR1 SNHLY, CDR2 FYNNEI. The V segment lost 4 bases and the J segment 8 bases; nucleotides outside the gene matches: 7. The CDR3 has 13 amino acids. The CDR3 here is CASSGQGTGGYTF. As DNA, the CDR3 is TGTGCCAGCAGTGGACAGGGTACTGGGGGCTACACCTTC.